This note documents a single T cell receptor beta chain sequence. Sequencing was performed with immunoSEQ multiplex PCR; in TCRdb, only in-frame clones are kept and a portion is missing. The table lists 50,000 to 65,000 clones, 80% to 90% of them singletons. The sample is drawn from a study of OX40 agonist ivuxolimab in advanced cancers. CDR1 and CDR2 (germline): MDHEN, SYDVKM. The CDR3 length is 17 residues. Trimming shortened V by 4 bases and J by 3 bases, and 21 bases separated the two germline ends. The starting material was CD4+ or CD8+ T cells sorted from blood, obtained in a trial of the OX40 agonist ivuxolimab. The V gene is TRBV28, the J gene TRBJ2-5, with D possibly being TRBD1 (6 bases). This receptor was taken from an adult with an advanced solid tumor such as melanoma, head and neck, liver or kidney cancer. As DNA, the CDR3 is TGTGCCAGCAGTTCGACTGGGACAAGCAGCAAAAAAGAGACCCAGTACTTC. Translating gives CASSSTGTSSKKETQYF.